This T cell receptor (beta chain) derives from a study of blood T cells in healthy people across ages. A note on this clonotype: The antigen is undetermined.

The CDR3 has 15 residues. Per germline, CDR1 MNHEY and CDR2 SVGEGT. The junction had 12 bases not matched to a gene; V was cut back by 5 bases and J by 5 bases. For the second PCR, which ran for about 6 to 12 cycles, a sample-barcoded 5' primer and a J-beta primer mix were used. Each CDR3 protein gets one entry after TCRdb re-called the 5' RACE reads with MiXCR. Of about 650,000 distinct CDR3 sequences detected, 45% to 60% appear once; the ten largest clones hold around an eighth. Findings and caveats of the study: Naive T cell percentage strongly correlated with TCR beta diversity. CMV status of donors was unknown, possibly confounding expanded clonotype changes.

The sequence came from a woman aged 80 or over in good health. The rearrangement joins TRBV6-2 or TRBV6-3 to TRBJ2-7; 7 bases are shared with TRBD1. Sequencing used blood. CDR3 in DNA: TGTGCCAGCAGTGCCCAGGGGGTCAATCTACACGAGCAGTACTTC. Translating gives CASSAQGVNLHEQYF.